The sequence of this T cell receptor (beta chain) was determined in a study of cytomegalovirus exposure and HLA in healthy donors. CDR3 length: 15 amino acids. Germline V CDR1 and CDR2: SQVTM, ANQGSEA. V lost 2 bases and J lost 2, with 16 bases in between. The study ran its PCR with 60 Vbeta and 13 Jbeta primers. Profiling relied on immunoSEQ multiplex PCR, and the TCRdb table lists in-frame clones only, not all of them. In the table there are 150,000 to 200,000 clones, 75% to 90% of which are singletons. The TCR comes from a man younger than 40 in good health and CMV-seropositive. Sample: PBMCs. The gene calls are TRBV29-1 and TRBJ2-7; D may be TRBD2 (6 bases). CDR3 amino acids: CSVETSGRGAYEQYF. The CDR3 DNA is TGCAGCGTTGAAACATCCGGGAGAGGGGCCTACGAGCAGTACTTC.